This record concerns one T cell receptor beta chain sequence. Its antigen is undetermined. This sample was taken from a study of OX40 agonist ivuxolimab in advanced cancers. Overall study: A diagnosis of hepatocellular carcinoma, melanoma, renal cell or head and neck cancer was present in dose-escalation patients.

Profiled with immunoSEQ multiplex PCR; TCRdb holds only in-frame clones, not every one. The sample consists of around 100,000 clones, about 91% of them appearing once. Study-wide results and limits: Certain nonresponders likewise exhibited a low normalized T-cell clonal expansion.

V lost 7 bases, J lost 3 bases, and 17 bases lay in between. CDR1 and CDR2 from the germline V gene are MNHEY and SMNVEV (reference sequence). This CDR3 has 15 residues. The genes are TRBV27 and TRBJ2-3; maybe TRBD1 (5 bases). This material consisted of CD4+ or CD8+ T cells sorted from blood, taken in a trial of the OX40 agonist ivuxolimab. The TCR originated in an adult with an advanced solid tumor such as melanoma, head and neck, liver or kidney cancer. Here the CDR3 DNA reads TGTGCCAGCACCCCACGTGTAGGGGTGACAGATACGCAGTATTTT. Its translation: CASTPRVGVTDTQYF.